This passage covers 20 T cell receptor beta chains from one sample sequenced in a study of blood T cell repertoires in COVID-19. Sequencing used immunoSEQ multiplex PCR; TCRdb keeps in-frame clones, though not all of them. This sample has 50,000 or so clones, with 90% to 95% found just once. The sequenced sample was peripheral blood. These receptors were obtained from a woman older than 75 with acute or convalescent COVID-19.

This rearrangement joins TRBV5-4 to TRBJ1-2; D gene uncertain. The CDR3 is 15 amino acids. Germline V CDR1 and CDR2: SGHNT, YYREEE (reference sequence). Trimming removed 0 bases from V and 0 bases from J, with 9 bases in between. CDR3 protein: CASSLVGVTNYGYTF. DNA for the CDR3: TGTGCCAGCAGCTTGGTGGGCGTTACTAACTATGGCTACACCTTC.

The rearrangement uses TRBV2 and TRBJ2-3; the match to TRBD2 covers 7 bases. V trimming: 2 bases; J trimming: 6 bases; junction bases outside the gene matches: 14. The germline gives CDR1 SNHLY, CDR2 FYNNEI. The CDR3 length is 17 residues. The CDR3 loop reads CASSERSGLAAPDTQYF. CDR3 coding DNA: TGTGCCAGCAGTGAAAGATCTGGGCTAGCGGCCCCCGATACGCAGTATTTT.

This chain joins TRBV27 and TRBJ2-1; 9 bases map to TRBD2. With V trimmed by 0 bases and J by 4 bases, 10 bases remained unmatched. This CDR3 spans 18 amino acids. The germline gives CDR1 MNHEY, CDR2 SMNVEV (reference sequence). DNA for the CDR3: TGTGCCAGCAGTTTATCGACCAGCGGGAGGTCCTTTTACAATGAGCAGTTCTTC. Translation: CASSLSTSGRSFYNEQFF.

This clone showed up just a few times. The rearrangement joins TRBV16 to TRBJ2-7; TRBD2 is a possible D gene (5 bases). CDR3 size: 14 residues. CDR1 KGHSY and CDR2 FQNENV come from the germline V gene. Trimming stripped 0 bases from V and 1 base from J, with 7 bases between. The chain's CDR3 is CASSQSTNSYEQYF. CDR3 nucleotide sequence: TGTGCCAGCAGCCAATCGACTAATTCCTACGAGCAGTACTTC.

The chain couples TRBV2 to TRBJ1-5; the D gene is possibly TRBD1 (6 bases). Between the trimmed V and J ends, which lost 7 bases and 6 bases, there was a span of 19 bases. The CDR3 runs 15 residues. Germline CDR1 is SNHLY and CDR2 is FYNNEI. For the CDR3, the DNA is TGTGCCAGCACTCCTCTACAGGGAGGGTTTCAGCCCCAGCATTTT. As protein: CASTPLQGGFQPQHF.

In DNA form, the CDR3 reads TGTGCCAGCAGTCAACGACTAGCGGGAGCTCTGGGCTACGAGCAGTACTTC. Protein product: CASSQRLAGALGYEQYF. The chain is built from TRBV6-6 and TRBJ2-7; 12 positions match TRBD2. Germline V CDR1 and CDR2: MNHNY, SVGAGI (reference sequence). The J segment lost 3 bases and the V segment lost 5 bases, leaving 11 bases of the junction unmatched. This CDR3 region has 17 residues.

The genes are TRBV30 and TRBJ1-2; no reliable D call. The ends were cut back, 5 bases at V and 4 bases at J, with 14 bases in the middle. Germline loops: CDR1 GTSNPN, CDR2 SVGIG (reference sequence). This CDR3 has 13 amino acids. As DNA, the CDR3 is TGTGCCTGGCGATCAGTATTGGCCTATGGCTACACCTTC. Its translation is CAWRSVLAYGYTF.

The rearrangement uses TRBV30 and TRBJ1-5; TRBD1 might be the D (5 bases). The CDR3 totals 14 residues. Germline V gene data show CDR1 as GTSNPN and CDR2 as SVGIG (reference sequence). Trimming took off 4 bases at V and 7 bases at J, with 17 bases between the two ends. The CDR3 DNA sequence: TGTGCCTGGACTCAAGCGGGGGAAGGACAGCCCCAGCATTTT. Amino acid sequence: CAWTQAGEGQPQHF. Full variable domain (outside the CDR3, taken from reference TRBV30 and TRBJ1-5): SQTIHQWPATLVQPVGSPLSLECTVEGTSNPNLYWYRQAAGRGLQLLFYSVGIGQISSEVPQNLSASRPQDRQFILSSKKLLLSDSGFYLCAWTQAGEGQPQHFGDGTRLSIL.

V usage is TRBV7-6 and J usage is TRBJ2-5; no definite D call. V lost 5 bases to trimming and J lost 1 base, with 14 bases between them. The CDR3 is made up of 15 amino acids. Germline lookup yields CDR1 SGHVS and CDR2 FNYEAQ. The CDR3 here is CASSPSGAVQETQYF. In DNA, the CDR3 is TGTGCCAGCAGCCCATCCGGTGCGGTCCAAGAGACCCAGTACTTC.

The rearrangement links TRBV7-6 to TRBJ1-5, with D hard to call. This CDR3 contains 14 residues. The V gene's germline CDR1 is SGHVS and CDR2 FNYEAQ. V lost 4 bases and J 6 bases, leaving 13 bases between the germline ends. CDR3 in amino acids: CASSSALSGQPQHF. The CDR3 bases are TGTGCCAGCAGCTCCGCATTGTCAGGTCAGCCCCAGCATTTT.

V and J are TRBV30 and TRBJ2-5; D might be TRBD2 (5 bases). V lost 3 bases to trimming and J lost 2 bases, with 16 bases between them. Germline-derived CDR1 and CDR2 are GTSNPN and SVGIG (reference sequence). The CDR3 loop spans 15 amino acids. The chain's CDR3 is CAWSPGSPGQETQYF. In nucleotides, the CDR3 is TGTGCCTGGAGCCCGGGGTCCCCTGGTCAAGAGACCCAGTACTTC.

The V call is TRBV7-2, the J call TRBJ1-1; D unclear. Germline V lookup: CDR1 SGHTA, CDR2 FQGNSA. The V and J ends lost 8 bases and 10 bases respectively, with 17 bases between them. The CDR3 runs 12 residues. The CDR3 protein is CASGPRASSAFF. CDR3 nucleotides: TGTGCCAGCGGGCCAAGAGCCAGCTCAGCTTTCTTT.

This sequence joins TRBV6-5 and TRBJ1-2; the match to TRBD1 covers 7 bases. J was trimmed by 7 bases and V by 8 bases; bases with no gene match: 10. The length of the CDR3 is 13 residues. Germline-derived CDR1 and CDR2 are MNHEY and SVGAGI. The CDR3 nucleotides read TGTGCCAGCTCGACAGGGTTTTTGAGTGGCTACACCTTC. It codes for CASSTGFLSGYTF.

The CDR3 is CASSKGPSGRPYEQYF. The CDR3 nucleotides read TGTGCCAGCAGCAAAGGGCCTAGCGGGCGACCCTACGAGCAGTACTTC. The rearrangement uses TRBV21-1 and TRBJ2-7; the table calls TRBD2, which could not be checked here. TRBV21-1 has pseudogene status. The CDR3 is made up of 16 amino acids.

The chain has TRBV4-3 and TRBJ2-1, with 9 bases that match TRBD2. CDR1 and CDR2 from the germline V gene are LGHNA and YSLEER. This CDR3 has 17 amino acids. V dropped 4 bases and J dropped 3; count of bases not matched to a gene: 10. The CDR3: CASSRSGAGGVYNEQFF. As DNA, the CDR3 is TGCGCCAGCAGCCGCTCAGGGGCGGGAGGGGTCTACAATGAGCAGTTCTTC.

This chain joins TRBV12-3 or TRBV12-4 and TRBJ1-5, with D uncertain. V shed 3 bases and J shed 6 bases, with 9 bases lying between them. The CDR3 has 13 residues. The CDR3 coding sequence is TGTGCCAGCAGTTTCGGAAGGAGTCAGCCCCAGCATTTT. Translating it yields CASSFGRSQPQHF.

The chain couples TRBV24-1 to TRBJ1-1, with D hard to call. The V gene lost 3 bases and the J gene lost 5 bases, with 9 bases spanning the gap. CDR1 is KGHDR, CDR2 SFDVKD, per germline. The CDR3 is 13 residues long. CDR3 bases: TGTGCCACCAGTGATGTAGGGAGGACTGAAGCTTTCTTT. Translation: CATSDVGRTEAFF.

This chain connects TRBV3-1 (or the pseudogene TRBV3-2) to TRBJ1-3; D is uncertain. The germline V gene has CDR1 LGHDT and CDR2 YNNKEL (reference sequence). This CDR3 spans 13 amino acids. V lost 1 base and J lost 4, with 5 bases in between. CDR3 coding DNA: TGTGCCAGCAGCCAAGGCGTAGGAAACACCATATATTTT. This codes for CASSQGVGNTIYF.

The rearrangement uses TRBV4-2 and TRBJ1-2; D call uncertain. This CDR3 is 13 amino acids long. V was pared by 4 bases and J by 4 bases, with 10 bases between. Germline CDR1 and CDR2: LGHNA and YNFKEQ. This CDR3 reads CASSPGVSYGYTF. The CDR3 DNA sequence: TGTGCCAGCAGCCCCGGGGTCAGCTATGGCTACACCTTC.

Here the CDR3 reads CASSQDYGVRQPQHF. For the CDR3, the DNA is TGCGCCAGCAGCCAAGATTACGGGGTAAGGCAGCCCCAGCATTTT. The chain is built from TRBV4-1 and TRBJ1-5; D ambiguous. Trimming pared 0 bases from V and 7 bases from J, leaving 13 bases between. Looked up from germline, CDR1 is MGHRA and CDR2 is YSYEKL. The CDR3 has 15 amino acids.